The entry that follows covers one T cell receptor beta chain sequence. This entry is derived from a study of blood T cell repertoires in COVID-19. Study background: Samples taken during acute and convalescent COVID-19 were collected in the United States, Italy and Spain. The cDNA or gDNA used as material had been derived from T cells, B-cell-depleted T cells, or PBMCs.

Per the original data handling: Estimation of nucleated cell counts relied on the amplification of reference gene primers. The repertoire was sequenced with immunoSEQ multiplex PCR; TCRdb's copy has only in-frame clones and lacks some. D and trimming come from the DNA, and the V and J calls and clone size come from that table. Found here are 100,000 to 150,000 clones, roughly 83% of them singletons; the top ten hold around 17%. Deletions cut 0 bases from V and 6 bases from J, with 9 bases between. Germline V CDR1 and CDR2: SGHNT, YYREEE (reference sequence). This CDR3 region has 14 residues. The sequenced material came from peripheral blood. This TCR came from a woman aged 50 to 60 with acute or convalescent COVID-19. This chain links TRBV5-4 with TRBJ2-2; D may be TRBD2 (6 bases). The CDR3 DNA follows: TGTGCCAGCAGCTTGGCGCGGGGCTCCGGGGAGCTGTTTTTT. Translation gives CASSLARGSGELFF. Full variable domain (rest looked up from reference TRBV5-4 and TRBJ2-2): ETGVTQSPTHLIKTRGQQVTLRCSSQSGHNTVSWYQQALGQGPQFIFQYYREEENGRGNFPPRFSGLQFPNYSSELNVNALELDDSALYLCASSLARGSGELFFGEGSRLTVL.